This T cell receptor beta chain was sequenced during a study of early T cells in non-severe SARS-CoV-2 infection. Study-wide context: The authors sequenced bulk RNA from unsorted whole blood, leaving chains unpaired. Findings of the study overall: Matches to VDJdb favored anti-spike CD8 responses and missed private and CD4 specificities.

Researchers attached unique molecular identifiers to individual cDNA molecules. MiXCR was run by TCRdb on the 5' RACE reads, yielding one entry per CDR3 protein. The data show roughly 120,000 distinct CDR3 sequences, 10% to 15% seen once. A note on this clonotype: Antigen unknown.

Sequencing used whole blood, obtained at baseline. This sequence was found in an adult who was a healthcare worker with PCR-confirmed SARS-CoV-2 infection or an uninfected control (not recorded which).

The CDR3, as DNA: TGTGCCAGCAGCCGGATGGCTAGCTACACAGATACGCAGTATTTT. Its translation: CASSRMASYTDTQYF. The V gene is TRBV11-1, the J gene TRBJ2-3, with D maybe TRBD2 (5 bases). Trimming took off 5 bases at V and 2 bases at J, with 14 bases between the two ends. Germline values: CDR1 SGHAT, CDR2 FQDESV (reference sequence). The CDR3 spans 15 residues.